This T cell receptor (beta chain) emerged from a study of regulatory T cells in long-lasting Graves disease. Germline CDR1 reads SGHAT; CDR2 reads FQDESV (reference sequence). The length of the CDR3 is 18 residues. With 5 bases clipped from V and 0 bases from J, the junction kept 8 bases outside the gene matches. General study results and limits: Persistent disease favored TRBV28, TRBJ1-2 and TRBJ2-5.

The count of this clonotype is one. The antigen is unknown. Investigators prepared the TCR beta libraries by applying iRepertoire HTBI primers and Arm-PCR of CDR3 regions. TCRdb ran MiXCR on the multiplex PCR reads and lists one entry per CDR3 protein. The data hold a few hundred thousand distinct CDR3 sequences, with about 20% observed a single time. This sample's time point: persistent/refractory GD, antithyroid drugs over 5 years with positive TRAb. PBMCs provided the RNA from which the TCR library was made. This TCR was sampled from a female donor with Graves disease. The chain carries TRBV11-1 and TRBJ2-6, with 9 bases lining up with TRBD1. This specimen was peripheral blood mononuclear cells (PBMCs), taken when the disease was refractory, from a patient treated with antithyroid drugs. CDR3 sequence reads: CASSGRDREGSGANVLTF. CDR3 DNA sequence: TGTGCCAGCAGCGGACGGGACAGGGAGGGCTCTGGGGCCAACGTCCTGACTTTC.